This T cell receptor (beta chain) is drawn from a study of blood T cell repertoires in COVID-19. Background on the study: Acute and convalescent COVID-19 specimens originated in the United States, Italy and Spain.

Germline V gives CDR1 SGHTA, CDR2 FQGNSA. With 5 bases clipped from V and 7 bases from J, the junction kept 3 bases outside the gene matches. The CDR3 is 14 amino acids. In the authors' workflow: Amplifying reference gene primers gave estimates of nucleated cell counts. Using immunoSEQ multiplex PCR, the repertoire was profiled, and TCRdb retains in-frame clones only, with some absent. That table is the source of V, J and clone size, and D and trimming were worked out from the DNA. The sample lists 120,000 to 150,000 clones, under 90% occurring once. The rearrangement links TRBV7-2 to TRBJ2-1, with 12 nucleotides matching TRBD2. This clonotype was obtained from a human donor in a cohort sampled during active COVID-19. Sample: peripheral blood. CDR3 amino acids: CASSPGTSGNEQFF. Here the CDR3 DNA reads TGTGCCAGCAGCCCGGGGACTAGCGGGAATGAGCAGTTCTTC.